This TCR beta chain is from a study of radiation and T cells in renal cell carcinoma. Time point given: baseline pretreatment blood. Regarding treatment: 15 Gy SBRT to primary tumor, nephrectomy 4 weeks later. The CDR3 totals 12 residues. Unmatched junction bases numbered 1, after V lost 3 bases and J lost 7 bases. Germline CDR1 is SQVTM and CDR2 is ANQGSEA. Clones were sequenced by immunoSEQ multiplex PCR, and TCRdb holds only the in-frame ones, with some missing. The repertoire holds approximately 110,000 clones, with approximately 80% as singletons. The TCR originated in a woman aged 55-69 years with renal cell carcinoma. The V call is TRBV29-1, the J call TRBJ2-3; 10 nucleotides match TRBD2. Sequenced material: blood, taken from a patient whose treatment included radiotherapy and nephrectomy. DNA of the CDR3: TGCAGCGTTGATAGCGGGAGGTATACGCAGTATTTT. It codes for CSVDSGRYTQYF.